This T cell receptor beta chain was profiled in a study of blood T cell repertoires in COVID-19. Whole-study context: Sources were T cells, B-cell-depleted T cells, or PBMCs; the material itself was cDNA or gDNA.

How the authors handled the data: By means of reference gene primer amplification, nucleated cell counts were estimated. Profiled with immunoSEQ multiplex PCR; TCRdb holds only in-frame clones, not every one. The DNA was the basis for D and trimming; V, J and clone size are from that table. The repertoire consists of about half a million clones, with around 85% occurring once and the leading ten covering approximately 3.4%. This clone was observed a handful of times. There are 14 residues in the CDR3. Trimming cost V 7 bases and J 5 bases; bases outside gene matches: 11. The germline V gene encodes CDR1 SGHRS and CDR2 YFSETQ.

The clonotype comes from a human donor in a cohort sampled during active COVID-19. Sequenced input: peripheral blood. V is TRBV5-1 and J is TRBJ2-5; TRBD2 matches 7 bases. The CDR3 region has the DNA TGCGCCAGCTACAGCGGCGGGAGCGATGAGACCCAGTACTTC. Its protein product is CASYSGGSDETQYF. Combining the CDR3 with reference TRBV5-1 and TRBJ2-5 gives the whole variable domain KAGVTQTPRYLIKTRGQQVTLSCSPISGHRSVSWYQQTPGQGLQFLFEYFSETQRNKGNFPGRFSGRQFSNSRSEMNVSTLELGDSALYLCASYSGGSDETQYFGPGTRLLVL.